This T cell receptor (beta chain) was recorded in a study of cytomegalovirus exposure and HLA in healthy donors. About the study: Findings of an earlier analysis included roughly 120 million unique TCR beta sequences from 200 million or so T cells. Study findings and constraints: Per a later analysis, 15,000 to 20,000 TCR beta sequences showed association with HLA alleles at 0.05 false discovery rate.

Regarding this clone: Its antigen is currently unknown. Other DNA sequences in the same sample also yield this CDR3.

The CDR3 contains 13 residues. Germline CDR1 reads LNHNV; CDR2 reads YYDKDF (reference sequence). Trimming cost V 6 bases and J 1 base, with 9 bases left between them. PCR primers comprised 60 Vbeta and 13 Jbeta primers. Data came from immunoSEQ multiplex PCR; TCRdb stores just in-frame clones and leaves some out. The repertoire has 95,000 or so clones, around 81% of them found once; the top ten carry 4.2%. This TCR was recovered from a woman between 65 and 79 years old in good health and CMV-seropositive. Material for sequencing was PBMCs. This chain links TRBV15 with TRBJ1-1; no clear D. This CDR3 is CATSPRRNTEAFF. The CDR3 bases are TGTGCCACCAGTCCAAGGAGGAACACTGAAGCTTTCTTT.